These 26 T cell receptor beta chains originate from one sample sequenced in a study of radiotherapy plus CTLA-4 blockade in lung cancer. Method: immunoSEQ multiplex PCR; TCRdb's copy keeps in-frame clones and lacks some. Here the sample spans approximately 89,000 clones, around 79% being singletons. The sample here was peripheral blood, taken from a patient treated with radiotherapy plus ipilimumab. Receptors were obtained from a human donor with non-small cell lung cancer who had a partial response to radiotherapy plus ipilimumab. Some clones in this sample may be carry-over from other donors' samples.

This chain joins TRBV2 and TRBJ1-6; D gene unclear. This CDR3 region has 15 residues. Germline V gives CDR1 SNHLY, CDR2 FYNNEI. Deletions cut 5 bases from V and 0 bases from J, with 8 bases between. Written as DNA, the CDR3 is TGTGCCAGCAGTCCCGGGAGCTCCTATAATTCACCCCTCCACTTT. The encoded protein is CASSPGSSYNSPLHF.

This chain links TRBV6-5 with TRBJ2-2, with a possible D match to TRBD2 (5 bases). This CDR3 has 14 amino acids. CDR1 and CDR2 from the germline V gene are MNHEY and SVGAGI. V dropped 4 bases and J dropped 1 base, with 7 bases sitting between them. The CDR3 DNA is TGTGCCAGCAGTTTACTAGTGAACACCGGGGAGCTGTTTTTT. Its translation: CASSLLVNTGELFF.

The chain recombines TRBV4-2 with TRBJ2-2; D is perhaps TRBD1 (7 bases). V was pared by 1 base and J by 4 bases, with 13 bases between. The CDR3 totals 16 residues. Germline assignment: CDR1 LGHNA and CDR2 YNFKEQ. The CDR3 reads CASSQVTQGGTGELFF. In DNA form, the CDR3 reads TGTGCCAGCAGCCAAGTAACTCAGGGGGGCACCGGGGAGCTGTTTTTT.

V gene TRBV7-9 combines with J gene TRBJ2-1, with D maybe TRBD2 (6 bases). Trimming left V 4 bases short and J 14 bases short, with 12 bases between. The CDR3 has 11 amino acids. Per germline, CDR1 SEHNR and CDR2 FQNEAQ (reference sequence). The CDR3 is CASSYSEGKFF. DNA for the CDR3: TGTGCCAGCAGCTACTCGGAGGGGAAGTTCTTC.

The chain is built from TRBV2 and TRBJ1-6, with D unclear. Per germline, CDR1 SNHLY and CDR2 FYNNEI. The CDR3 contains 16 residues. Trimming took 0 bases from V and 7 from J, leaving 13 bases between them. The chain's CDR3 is CASSEAEPSRNSPLHF. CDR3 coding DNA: TGTGCCAGCAGTGAAGCGGAGCCGTCGAGAAATTCACCCCTCCACTTT.

Written as DNA, the CDR3 is TGTGCCAGCAGCTTAGGCGGGTACACAGATACGCAGTATTTT. The encoded protein is CASSLGGYTDTQYF. The chain has TRBV5-4 and TRBJ2-3; D perhaps matches TRBD2 (5 bases). Per germline, CDR1 SGHNT and CDR2 YYREEE (reference sequence). The CDR3 loop spans 14 amino acids. V lost 2 bases and J lost 2, with 9 bases in between. The variable domain in full, with the rest retrieved from reference TRBV5-4 and TRBJ2-3, is ETGVTQSPTHLIKTRGQQVTLRCSSQSGHNTVSWYQQALGQGPQFIFQYYREEENGRGNFPPRFSGLQFPNYSSELNVNALELDDSALYLCASSLGGYTDTQYFGPGTRLTVL.

In nucleotides, the CDR3 is TGCAGCGTCCGACAGGGCCAGTATGGCTACACCTTC. As protein: CSVRQGQYGYTF. The rearrangement joins TRBV29-1 to TRBJ1-2, with 7 bases lining up with TRBD1. From germline, CDR1 is SQVTM and CDR2 ANQGSEA. Germline trimming cut 6 bases from V and 5 bases from J; bases unmatched to any gene: 6. The CDR3 is 12 residues long.

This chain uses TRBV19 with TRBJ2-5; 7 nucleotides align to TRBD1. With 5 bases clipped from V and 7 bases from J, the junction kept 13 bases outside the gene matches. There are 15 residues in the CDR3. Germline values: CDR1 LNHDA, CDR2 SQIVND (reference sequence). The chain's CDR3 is CASSAQTGTHGTQYF. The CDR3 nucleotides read TGTGCCAGTAGTGCCCAGACAGGGACGCACGGGACCCAGTACTTC.

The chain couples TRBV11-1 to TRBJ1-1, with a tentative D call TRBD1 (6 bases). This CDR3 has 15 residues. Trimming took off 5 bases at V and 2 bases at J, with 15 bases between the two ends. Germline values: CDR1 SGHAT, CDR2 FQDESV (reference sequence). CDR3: CASSPDWTENTEAFF. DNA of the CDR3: TGTGCCAGCAGCCCCGACTGGACAGAAAACACTGAAGCTTTCTTT.

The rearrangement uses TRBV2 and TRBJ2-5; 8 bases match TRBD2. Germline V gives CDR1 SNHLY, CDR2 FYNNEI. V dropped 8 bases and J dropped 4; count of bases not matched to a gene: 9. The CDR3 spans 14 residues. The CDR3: CASRGGALLETQYF. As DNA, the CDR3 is TGTGCCAGCCGGGGGGGAGCGTTGTTAGAGACCCAGTACTTC.

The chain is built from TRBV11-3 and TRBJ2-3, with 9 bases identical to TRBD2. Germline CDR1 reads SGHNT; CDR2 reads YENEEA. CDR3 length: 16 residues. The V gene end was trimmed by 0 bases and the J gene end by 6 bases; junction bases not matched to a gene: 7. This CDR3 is CASSLDRGLAADTQYF. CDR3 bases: TGTGCCAGCAGCTTAGATAGGGGACTAGCCGCCGATACGCAGTATTTT.

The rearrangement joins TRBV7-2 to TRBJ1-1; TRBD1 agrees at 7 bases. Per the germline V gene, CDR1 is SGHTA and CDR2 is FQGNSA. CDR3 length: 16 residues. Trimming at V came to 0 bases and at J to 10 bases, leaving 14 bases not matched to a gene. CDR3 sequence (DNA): TGTGCCAGCAGCTTAGCGGGCAACAGGGGTATAAGTGGAGCTTTCTTT. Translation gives CASSLAGNRGISGAFF.

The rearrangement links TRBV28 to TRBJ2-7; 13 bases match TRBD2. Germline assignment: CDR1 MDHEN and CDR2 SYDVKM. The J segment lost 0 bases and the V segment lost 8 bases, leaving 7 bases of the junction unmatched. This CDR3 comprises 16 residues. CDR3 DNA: TGTGCCAGCGGATCCGGGACTAGCGGGACCTCCTACGAGCAGTACTTC. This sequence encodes CASGSGTSGTSYEQYF.

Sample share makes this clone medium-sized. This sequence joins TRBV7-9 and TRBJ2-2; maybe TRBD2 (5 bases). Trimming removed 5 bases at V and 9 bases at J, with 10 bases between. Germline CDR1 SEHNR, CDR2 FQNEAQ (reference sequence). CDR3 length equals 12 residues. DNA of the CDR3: TGTGCCAGCAGCCCGGGATACAGGGAGCTGTTTTTT. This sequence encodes CASSPGYRELFF.

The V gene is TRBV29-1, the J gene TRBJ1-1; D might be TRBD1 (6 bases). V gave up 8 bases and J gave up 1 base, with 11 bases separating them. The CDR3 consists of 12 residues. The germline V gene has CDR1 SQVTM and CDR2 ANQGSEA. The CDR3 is CSLGQPNTEAFF. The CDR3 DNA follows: TGCAGCCTCGGACAGCCGAACACTGAAGCTTTCTTT. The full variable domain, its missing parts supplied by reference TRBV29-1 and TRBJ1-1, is SAVISQKPSRDICQRGTSLTIQCQVDSQVTMMFWYRQQPGQSLTLIATANQGSEATYESGFVIDKFPISRPNLTFSTLTVSNMSPEDSSIYLCSLGQPNTEAFFGQGTRLTVV.

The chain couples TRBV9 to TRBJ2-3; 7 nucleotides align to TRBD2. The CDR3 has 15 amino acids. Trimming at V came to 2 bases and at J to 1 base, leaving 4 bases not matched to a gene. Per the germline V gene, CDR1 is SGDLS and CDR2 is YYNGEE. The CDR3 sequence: CASSVELARTDTQYF. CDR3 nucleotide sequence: TGTGCCAGCAGCGTGGAACTAGCGCGCACAGATACGCAGTATTTT.

CDR3 nucleotide sequence: TGTGCCAGCATAGGGCCGACAGGGGGCTCGACTGAAGCTTTCTTT. Translating it yields CASIGPTGGSTEAFF. The J gene is TRBJ1-1, the V gene TRBV2; 10 bases are shared with TRBD1. The CDR3 length is 15 residues. Germline V CDR1 and CDR2: SNHLY, FYNNEI. Losses at the gene ends were 7 bases for V and 5 bases for J; bases not matched to a gene: 10.

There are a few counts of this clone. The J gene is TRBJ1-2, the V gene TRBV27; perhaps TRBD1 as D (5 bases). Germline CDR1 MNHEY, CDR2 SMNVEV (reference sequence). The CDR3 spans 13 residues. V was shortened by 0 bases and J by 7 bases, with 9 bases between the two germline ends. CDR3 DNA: TGTGCCAGCAGTTTATCGAGGCAGGGTGGCTACACCTTC. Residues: CASSLSRQGGYTF.

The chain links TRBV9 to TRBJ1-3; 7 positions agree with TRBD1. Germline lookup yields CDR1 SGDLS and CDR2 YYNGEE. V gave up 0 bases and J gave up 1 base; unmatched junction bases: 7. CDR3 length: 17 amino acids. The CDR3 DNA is TGTGCCAGCAGCGTAGCAGGGGACAGACTATCTGGAAACACCATATATTTT. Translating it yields CASSVAGDRLSGNTIYF.

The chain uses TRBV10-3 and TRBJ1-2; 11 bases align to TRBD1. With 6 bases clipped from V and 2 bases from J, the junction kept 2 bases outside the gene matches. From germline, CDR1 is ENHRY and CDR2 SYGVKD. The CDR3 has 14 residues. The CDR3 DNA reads TGTGCCATCAGGGGGACAGGGGGGAACTATGGCTACACCTTC. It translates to CAIRGTGGNYGYTF.

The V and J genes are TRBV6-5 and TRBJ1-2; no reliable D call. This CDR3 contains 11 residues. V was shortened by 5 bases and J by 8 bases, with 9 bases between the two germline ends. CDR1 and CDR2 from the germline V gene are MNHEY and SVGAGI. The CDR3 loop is CASSESEGYTF. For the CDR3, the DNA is TGTGCCAGCAGTGAATCGGAGGGCTACACCTTC.

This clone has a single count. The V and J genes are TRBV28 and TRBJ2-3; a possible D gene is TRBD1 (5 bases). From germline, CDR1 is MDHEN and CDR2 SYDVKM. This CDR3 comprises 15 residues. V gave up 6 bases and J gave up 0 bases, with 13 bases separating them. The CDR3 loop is CASSLTGPSTDTQYF. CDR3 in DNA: TGTGCCAGCAGCCTCACAGGACCTAGCACAGATACGCAGTATTTT.

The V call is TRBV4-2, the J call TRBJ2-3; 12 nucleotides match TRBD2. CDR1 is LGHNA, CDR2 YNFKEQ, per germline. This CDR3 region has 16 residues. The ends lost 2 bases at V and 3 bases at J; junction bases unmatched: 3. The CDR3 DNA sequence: TGTGCCAGCAGCCAAAAGACTAGCGGGAGTACAGATACGCAGTATTTT. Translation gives CASSQKTSGSTDTQYF.

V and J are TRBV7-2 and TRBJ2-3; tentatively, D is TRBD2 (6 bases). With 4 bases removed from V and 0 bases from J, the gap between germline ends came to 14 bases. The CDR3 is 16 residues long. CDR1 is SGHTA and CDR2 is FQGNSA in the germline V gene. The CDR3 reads CASSSWASASTDTQYF. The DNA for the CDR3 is TGTGCCAGCAGCTCCTGGGCTAGCGCTAGCACAGATACGCAGTATTTT.

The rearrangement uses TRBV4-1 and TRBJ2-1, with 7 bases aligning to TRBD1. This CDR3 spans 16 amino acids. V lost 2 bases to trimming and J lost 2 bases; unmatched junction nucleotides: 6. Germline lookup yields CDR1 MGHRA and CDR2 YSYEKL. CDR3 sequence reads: CASSQTGTATYNEQFF. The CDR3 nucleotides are TGCGCCAGCAGCCAAACCGGGACAGCGACCTACAATGAGCAGTTCTTC.

For the CDR3, the DNA is TGTGCCAGCAGTTACTCGGTAGTGAATGAGCAGTTCTTC. Translating it yields CASSYSVVNEQFF. V usage is TRBV6-6 and J usage is TRBJ2-1; D gene unclear. The V end lost 0 bases, the J end lost 7 bases, and 7 bases lay between the germline ends. The CDR3 loop spans 13 amino acids. Germline-derived CDR1 and CDR2 are MNHNY and SVGAGI (reference sequence).